What follows are 25 T cell receptor beta chains derived from one specimen sequenced in a study of T cell repertoires in cytomegalovirus infection. TCRdb redid the calling of the reads with MiXCR, one entry per CDR3 protein. Among roughly 730,000 distinct CDR3 sequences listed, roughly a third were seen once. No cognate antigen is known for these TCRs. Specimen: cultured PBMCs, collected from culture after CMV antigen stimulation. The receptors derive from a human donor in good health (CMV status not recorded). Some clones in this sample may be carry-over from other donors' samples.

This clonotype was found a few times. V is TRBV4-1 and J is TRBJ2-3; D gene ambiguous. V lost 2 bases and J lost 2, with 11 bases in between. CDR1 and CDR2 (germline): MGHRA, YSYEKL. The CDR3 extends over 15 amino acids. CDR3 sequence: CASSQKDDPTDTQYF. CDR3 sequence (DNA): TGCGCCAGCAGCCAAAAAGACGATCCCACAGATACGCAGTATTTT.

This chain connects TRBV20-1 to TRBJ2-7; 16 bases are shared with TRBD2. Trimming removed 1 base from V and 0 bases from J; junction bases left unmatched: 12. Germline V gene lookup returns CDR1 DFQATT and CDR2 SNEGSKA (reference sequence). The CDR3 has 20 residues. The DNA of the CDR3 is TGCAGTGCTAGAGTCACCCCGGGACTAGCGGGAGGGATAAACTCCTACGAGCAGTACTTC. Translation gives CSARVTPGLAGGINSYEQYF.

This sequence joins TRBV19 and TRBJ1-2; 8 bases agree with TRBD1. Germline CDR1 LNHDA, CDR2 SQIVND (reference sequence). J was trimmed by 2 bases and V by 5 bases; bases with no gene match: 7. CDR3 length: 15 residues. CDR3 nucleotide sequence: TGTGCCAGTAGTGACAGGGGAGGACTGAACTATGGCTACACCTTC. This codes for CASSDRGGLNYGYTF.

This clonotype was counted only a few times. This chain connects TRBV28 to TRBJ2-7; 7 nucleotides align to TRBD2. V gave up 3 bases and J gave up 2 bases; unmatched junction bases: 4. The CDR3 loop spans 14 amino acids. Germline V gene lookup returns CDR1 MDHEN and CDR2 SYDVKM. The CDR3 DNA reads as TGTGCCAGCAGTTTGGTCGGGAGGCCCTACGAGCAGTACTTC. It translates to CASSLVGRPYEQYF.

The genes are TRBV7-6 and TRBJ1-1, with D possibly matching TRBD1 (5 bases). V gave up 6 bases and J gave up 7 bases, with 21 bases separating them. This CDR3 is built from 15 residues. Germline V gives CDR1 SGHVS, CDR2 FNYEAQ. CDR3 residues: CASRGVRGKANEAFF. In DNA, the CDR3 is TGTGCCAGCAGGGGGGTGAGGGGCAAAGCTAATGAAGCTTTCTTT.

This clonotype was observed at least ten times. The chain has TRBV7-2 and TRBJ2-1; D unresolved. The germline gives CDR1 SGHTA, CDR2 FQGNSA. The CDR3 is made up of 13 amino acids. The V and J ends lost 0 bases and 4 bases respectively, with 4 bases between them. The CDR3 loop reads CASSLAIYNEQFF. As DNA, the CDR3 is TGTGCCAGCAGCTTAGCAATTTACAATGAGCAGTTCTTC. The full variable domain, completed using reference TRBV7-2 and TRBJ2-1, is GAGVSQSPSNKVTEKGKDVELRCDPISGHTALYWYRQSLGQGLEFLIYFQGNSAPDKSGLPSDRFSAERTGGSVSTLTIQRTQQEDSAVYLCASSLAIYNEQFFGPGTRLTVL.

This chain links TRBV9 with TRBJ2-2; 8 positions match TRBD2. This CDR3 region has 15 residues. V shed 3 bases, J shed 6 bases, and the junction held 7 bases outside the gene matches. The germline V gene encodes CDR1 SGDLS and CDR2 YYNGEE. The chain's CDR3 is CASSAAGGGPGELFF. CDR3 DNA sequence: TGTGCCAGCAGCGCGGCCGGGGGGGGGCCCGGGGAGCTGTTTTTT.

This clonotype was observed at least ten times. J is TRBJ2-1 and V is TRBV7-2; D unclear. The CDR3 extends over 15 amino acids. CDR1 is SGHTA and CDR2 is FQGNSA in the germline V gene. Deletions cut 1 base from V and 2 bases from J, with 9 bases between. The CDR3 region has the DNA TGTGCCAGCAGCTTAGTTTTCGGAACCTACAATGAGCAGTTCTTC. Its translation: CASSLVFGTYNEQFF.

This chain joins TRBV6-2 or TRBV6-3 and TRBJ2-3; D gene ambiguous. The CDR3 consists of 13 residues. Germline V gene lookup returns CDR1 MNHEY and CDR2 SVGEGT. The germline V and J ends were trimmed by 5 bases and 2 bases, with 8 bases remaining between them. CDR3 DNA sequence: TGTGCCAGCAGTCATCCTCCCACAGATACGCAGTATTTT. It yields the protein CASSHPPTDTQYF.

The chain combines TRBV7-9 with TRBJ2-1; TRBD2 matches 11 bases. Germline V CDR1 and CDR2: SEHNR, FQNEAQ (reference sequence). This CDR3 is built from 15 residues. V shed 4 bases, J shed 7 bases, and the junction held 6 bases outside the gene matches. The CDR3 loop is CASSSGTSGVNEQFF. CDR3 in DNA: TGTGCCAGCAGCTCCGGGACTAGCGGTGTTAATGAGCAGTTCTTC. The entire variable domain, with the rest obtained from reference TRBV7-9 and TRBJ2-1, is as follows: DTGVSQNPRHKITKRGQNVTFRCDPISEHNRLYWYRQTLGQGPEFLTYFQNEAQLEKSRLLSDRFSAERPKGSFSTLEIQRTEQGDSAMYLCASSSGTSGVNEQFFGPGTRLTVL.

A few counts support this clonotype. This chain links TRBV12-3 or TRBV12-4 with TRBJ1-5; D is unclear. The length of the CDR3 is 14 residues. Trimming shortened V by 0 bases and J by 2 bases, and 5 bases separated the two germline ends. In nucleotides, the CDR3 is TGTGCCAGCAGTTTAGCATCGCGCAATCAGCCCCAGCATTTT. It is translated as CASSLASRNQPQHF.

The J gene is TRBJ2-7, the V gene TRBV7-2; no definite D call. The V and J ends lost 5 bases and 3 bases respectively, with 17 bases between them. Germline V gene data show CDR1 as SGHTA and CDR2 as FQGNSA. The CDR3 totals 15 residues. As DNA, the CDR3 is TGTGCCAGCAGCCCCCGGGTTATCTCTGGCTACGAGCAGTACTTC. Translated, it gives CASSPRVISGYEQYF.

In its sample, this clonotype was seen many times. CDR3 protein: CASTPDPASYEQYF. CDR3 DNA: TGTGCCAGCACCCCAGATCCAGCTTCTTACGAGCAGTACTTC. This chain links TRBV7-2 with TRBJ2-7; D not resolved. The CDR3 runs 14 residues. The germline V and J ends were trimmed by 7 bases and 4 bases, with 17 bases remaining between them. Germline V gene sequence: CDR1 SGHTA, CDR2 FQGNSA.

This clonotype was observed a handful of times. The chain uses TRBV27 and TRBJ1-2, with D tentatively TRBD1 (6 bases). The germline gives CDR1 MNHEY, CDR2 SMNVEV (reference sequence). V was trimmed by 6 bases and J by 7 bases, leaving 15 bases between them. CDR3 size: 13 residues. The CDR3: CASRDTGLGGYTF. In nucleotides, the CDR3 is TGTGCCAGCAGGGATACAGGGTTAGGTGGCTACACCTTC.

The chain employs TRBV4-1 and TRBJ2-3; no firm D call. The germline CDR1 and CDR2 sequences are MGHRA and YSYEKL. The V and J ends lost 2 bases and 6 bases respectively, with 12 bases between them. The CDR3 is 14 amino acids. The CDR3 DNA follows: TGCGCCAGCAGCCAACCCTTTTCTGGGGATACGCAGTATTTT. Encoded protein: CASSQPFSGDTQYF.

The chain couples TRBV11-2 to TRBJ2-5; 7 nucleotides align to TRBD1. Trimming took 2 bases from V and 5 from J; bases not matched to a gene: 26. The germline gives CDR1 SGHAT, CDR2 FQNNGV. The CDR3 loop spans 21 amino acids. The CDR3 spells CASSLIPVGLDREFGRETQYF. CDR3 bases: TGTGCCAGCAGCTTAATTCCAGTCGGGTTAGACAGGGAGTTTGGCCGGGAGACCCAGTACTTC.

On this clonotype: The conserved phenylalanine or tryptophan is not found at the CDR3 terminus, so this likely reflects a read error. The DNA is left out, because the CDR3 cannot be placed on it with certainty; the CDR3 is given as TCRdb lists it. This chain joins TRBV6-5 and TRBJ1-1; the table calls TRBD1, which could not be checked here. CDR1 is MNHEY and CDR2 is SVGAGI in the germline V gene. The length of the CDR3 is 13 amino acids, counting both ends. Here the CDR3 reads CASSYYGATEGFL.

V gene TRBV20-1 combines with J gene TRBJ1-2, with a weak D call TRBD1 (5 bases). Germline V lookup: CDR1 DFQATT, CDR2 SNEGSKA (reference sequence). Between the trimmed V and J ends, which lost 6 bases and 8 bases, there was a span of 22 bases. The CDR3 length is 14 residues. The CDR3: CSANPGPGRRGYTF. CDR3 bases: TGCAGTGCAAATCCGGGACCCGGAAGGCGGGGCTACACCTTC.

The gene calls are TRBV12-3 or TRBV12-4 and TRBJ1-2; tentatively, D is TRBD1 (6 bases). The CDR3 sequence is 13 residues long. The V and J ends lost 4 bases and 6 bases respectively, with 12 bases between them. This chain's CDR3 is CASSYRATNGYTF. CDR3 coding DNA: TGTGCCAGCAGTTACAGGGCCACTAATGGCTACACCTTC.

This clonotype was picked up a small number of times. This chain joins TRBV7-9 and TRBJ2-5; D is tentatively TRBD1 or TRBD2 (6 bases each). The germline CDR1 and CDR2 sequences are SEHNR and FQNEAQ (reference sequence). The ends were cut back, 5 bases at V and 1 base at J, with 14 bases in the middle. The CDR3 contains 15 residues. In DNA, the CDR3 is TGTGCCAGCAGCATGAGGGGGGTAGTCCAAGAGACCCAGTACTTC. This gives the protein CASSMRGVVQETQYF.

In this sample, this clonotype turned up once. The gene calls are TRBV18 and TRBJ1-1; 8 bases agree with TRBD1. CDR1 is KGHSH, CDR2 LQKENI, per germline. With V trimmed by 4 bases and J by 1 base, 5 bases remained unmatched. This CDR3 has 15 amino acids. CDR3 sequence (DNA): TGTGCCAGCTCACAACTGACAGGGGAGAACACTGAAGCTTTCTTT. It specifies CASSQLTGENTEAFF.

This clonotype appeared many times. V gene TRBV7-2 combines with J gene TRBJ2-1; no clear D. CDR1 and CDR2 (germline): SGHTA, FQGNSA. This CDR3 is built from 15 residues. V dropped 1 base and J dropped 3 bases, with 10 bases sitting between them. CDR3 protein: CASSLEGASYNEQFF. In DNA, the CDR3 is TGTGCCAGCAGCTTAGAGGGCGCAAGCTACAATGAGCAGTTCTTC.

The chain links TRBV12-3 or TRBV12-4 to TRBJ1-6, with D tentatively TRBD1 (5 bases). The CDR3 extends over 16 amino acids. Trimming shortened V by 5 bases and J by 5 bases, and 16 bases separated the two germline ends. The chain's CDR3 is CASSPQVLGNNSPLHF. The DNA for the CDR3 is TGTGCCAGCAGTCCACAGGTCTTGGGAAATAATTCACCCCTCCACTTT.

The chain joins TRBV19 to TRBJ2-1, with unresolved D. This CDR3 contains 13 residues. The germline V gene has CDR1 LNHDA and CDR2 SQIVND (reference sequence). V dropped 4 bases and J dropped 5 bases, with 9 bases sitting between them. CDR3 bases: TGTGCCAGTAGTAGAAACCGGGACAATGAGCAGTTCTTC. Residues: CASSRNRDNEQFF.

The chain's CDR3 is CASSLNRPDTEAFF. The CDR3 DNA is TGTGCCAGCAGTTTAAACAGGCCGGACACTGAAGCTTTCTTT. The chain joins TRBV12-3 or TRBV12-4 to TRBJ1-1; a weak D match, TRBD1 (5 bases). V was shortened by 2 bases and J by 3 bases, with 10 bases between the two germline ends. The CDR3 contains 14 residues.